This note documents a single TCR beta chain sequence. Categorization into cohorts depended on clinical history that participants reported. The recovered donors of Cohort 3 showed two negative PCRs, clearance, or symptom resolution. This sample was taken from a study of blood T cell repertoires in COVID-19. Study information: COVID-19 samples, acute and convalescent, were from the United States, Italy and Spain. T cells, B-cell-depleted T cells, or PBMCs supplied cDNA or gDNA.

Here immunoSEQ multiplex PCR was the method, and the copy in TCRdb shows in-frame clones only, minus some. The sample has some 200,000 clones, 82% seen once. CDR1 KGHDR and CDR2 SFDVKD come from the germline V gene. Trimming cost V 1 base and J 5 bases; bases outside gene matches: 4. The CDR3 consists of 15 residues. This chain links TRBV24-1 with TRBJ2-3; 8 bases are a match to TRBD2. Input material: PBMCs or T cells enriched from blood (not recorded which). The receptor was derived from a man aged 35 to 55 who had recovered from COVID-19. CDR3 DNA sequence: TGTGCCACCAGTGATTTAGCGGGAGTAGGAGATACGCAGTATTTT. Its protein is CATSDLAGVGDTQYF.